The 9 T cell receptor beta chains below were found in one sample sequenced in a study of graft-versus-host responses after intestinal transplantation. TCRdb's table, derived via immunoSEQ multiplex PCR, lists solely in-frame clones and lacks some. The sample has 9,500 to 15,000 clones, about a third seen once. The culture paired approximately 200,000 irradiated violet-dye-labeled stimulators with approximately 200,000 CFSE-labeled responders. The starting material was alloreactive CD8+ T cells from a mixed lymphocyte reaction culture, obtained before intestinal transplant. Stated subset: CFSE-low proliferating T cells sorted from roughly six-day pre-transplant mixed lymphocyte reaction (GvH or HvG direction). The origin of the receptors is a human patient who received an intestinal transplant.

In the case of this clone: A much larger clone sits a single nucleotide away, making a read error possible. The final CDR3 position lacks the conserved phenylalanine or tryptophan, pointing to a likely read error. V gene TRBV7-3 combines with J gene TRBJ1-2, with D perhaps TRBD1 (5 bases). In germline, CDR1 is SGHTA, CDR2 FQGTGA. V lost 2 bases and J 4 bases, leaving 8 bases between the germline ends. This CDR3 has 13 residues. The CDR3 DNA is TGTGCCAGCAGCTTAGGGGGTGGCTATGGCTACACCCTC. Amino acids: CASSLGGGYGYTL.

In its sample, this clone was seen a few times. The gene calls are TRBV14 and TRBJ1-2; D remains unclear. Germline V gene data show CDR1 as SGHDN and CDR2 as FVKESK. This CDR3 has 15 amino acids. V was clipped by 0 bases and J by 5 bases, with 13 bases between them. The CDR3 sequence is CASSQEARTGYGYTF. CDR3 DNA: TGTGCCAGCAGCCAAGAAGCGAGGACGGGATATGGCTACACCTTC.

The V and J genes are TRBV5-1 and TRBJ2-1; 15 positions match TRBD2. V gave up 1 base and J gave up 6 bases; unmatched junction bases: 5. Germline-derived CDR1 and CDR2 are SGHRS and YFSETQ. The CDR3 length is 17 residues. This CDR3 is CASSLRGLAGGLNEQFF. The CDR3 coding sequence is TGCGCCAGCAGCTTGAGGGGACTAGCGGGAGGACTCAATGAGCAGTTCTTC.

By share, this clone ranks as large. V and J are TRBV19 and TRBJ2-7, with 7 positions matching TRBD1. The germline V gene has CDR1 LNHDA and CDR2 SQIVND (reference sequence). V lost 3 bases, J lost 1 base, and 3 bases stayed unmatched. The CDR3 extends over 14 amino acids. CDR3: CASSITGQSYEQYF. The CDR3 bases are TGTGCCAGTAGTATTACGGGACAGTCCTACGAGCAGTACTTC.

By share, this clone counts as medium-sized. The rearrangement links TRBV4-3 to TRBJ2-7, with 9 bases fitting TRBD2. J gave up 5 bases and V 2 bases, and 7 bases lay outside the gene matches. The CDR3 contains 15 residues. The germline CDR1 and CDR2 sequences are LGHNA and YSLEER. The CDR3 DNA follows: TGCGCCAGCAGCCAATGGGCGGGAGGGCCGAACGAGCAGTACTTC. This encodes CASSQWAGGPNEQYF.

The chain uses TRBV5-4 and TRBJ1-1; D not certain. The CDR3 has 12 residues. Germline values: CDR1 SGHNT, CDR2 YYREEE (reference sequence). V lost 3 bases, J lost 7 bases, and 10 bases lay in between. The CDR3 loop reads CASSWGSGEAFF. In DNA form, the CDR3 reads TGTGCCAGCAGCTGGGGTTCCGGTGAAGCTTTCTTT.

CDR3 sequence (DNA): TGCGCCAGCAGCTTGGAAGGACAGGGGGCGGGTGAGCAGTACTTC. This encodes CASSLEGQGAGEQYF. V is TRBV5-1 and J is TRBJ2-5; TRBD1 matches 11 bases. There are 15 residues in the CDR3. The germline gives CDR1 SGHRS, CDR2 YFSETQ. J was trimmed by 11 bases and V by 0 bases; bases with no gene match: 9.

The gene calls are TRBV27 and TRBJ1-2; D is undetermined. CDR3 size: 14 residues. Looked up from germline, CDR1 is MNHEY and CDR2 is SMNVEV (reference sequence). V was cut by 2 bases and J by 4 bases, with 11 bases left in between. The CDR3 loop reads CASSLVRPIYGYTF. The CDR3 region has the DNA TGTGCCAGCAGTTTAGTCCGACCGATCTATGGCTACACCTTC.

The V gene is TRBV6-5, the J gene TRBJ2-7; 12 bases are shared with TRBD1. Per germline, CDR1 MNHEY and CDR2 SVGAGI. CDR3 size: 15 residues. The V segment lost 3 bases and the J segment 4 bases; nucleotides outside the gene matches: 4. CDR3 bases: TGTGCCAGCAGTTATCCGGGACAGGGGGCTTACGAGCAGTACTTC. This translates into CASSYPGQGAYEQYF.